The source of this T cell receptor (beta chain) is a study of T cells in Graves' hyperthyroidism and ophthalmopathy. Study summary: Peripheral blood samples were taken at initial diagnosis, prior to any treatment. Study outcomes and limitations: In the blood, most expanded thyroid clonotypes above 0.001 appeared as well. Ophthalmopathy was separated from stable hyperthyroidism by a 13 V-J model.

This clonotype has a count of ten or more. Its specificity is unknown. Diagnoses rested on clinical symptoms, serum thyroxine and TRAb, thyroid ultrasound and orbital computed tomography. The CDR3 totals 13 residues. Germline CDR1 is SGHAT and CDR2 is FQDESV (reference sequence). Trimming removed 4 bases from V and 11 bases from J; junction bases left unmatched: 3. The source material, RNA transcripts, was used to amplify TCR beta CDR3 regions. During a first-round RT-PCR of the TCR CDR3, the HTBI primer set was used. TCRdb re-called the multiplex PCR reads with MiXCR, one entry per CDR3 protein. The sample lists around 250,000 distinct CDR3 sequences, roughly 22% seen once, with about 40% in the top ten.

The sequencing sample was made of blood. This chain links TRBV11-1 with TRBJ2-4; 12 nucleotides align to TRBD1. This receptor was obtained from a woman aged 35 to 49 with Graves' ophthalmopathy. The CDR3 spells CASSSRDRGLQYF. CDR3 DNA sequence: TGTGCCAGCAGCTCGAGGGACAGGGGGCTTCAGTACTTC. Supplemented by reference TRBV11-1 and TRBJ2-4, the full variable domain reads EAEVAQSPRYKITEKSQAVAFWCDPISGHATLYWYRQILGQGPELLVQFQDESVVDDSQLPKDRFSAERLKGVDSTLKIQPAELGDSAMYLCASSSRDRGLQYFGAGTRLSVL.